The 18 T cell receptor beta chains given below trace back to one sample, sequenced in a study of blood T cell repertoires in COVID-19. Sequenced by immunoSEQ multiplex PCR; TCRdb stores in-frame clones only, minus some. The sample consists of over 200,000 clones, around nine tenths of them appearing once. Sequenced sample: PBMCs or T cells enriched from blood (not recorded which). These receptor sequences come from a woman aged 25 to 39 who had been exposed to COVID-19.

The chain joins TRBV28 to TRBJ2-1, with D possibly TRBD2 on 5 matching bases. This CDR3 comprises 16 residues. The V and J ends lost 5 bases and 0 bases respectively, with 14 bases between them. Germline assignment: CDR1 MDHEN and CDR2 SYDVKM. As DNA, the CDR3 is TGTGCCAGCAGTGGCCTGGACGGAGGCTCCTACAATGAGCAGTTCTTC. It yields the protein CASSGLDGGSYNEQFF. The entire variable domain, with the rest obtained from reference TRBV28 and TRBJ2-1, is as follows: DVKVTQSSRYLVKRTGEKVFLECVQDMDHENMFWYRQDPGLGLRLIYFSYDVKMKEKGDIPEGYSVSREKKERFSLILESASTNQTSMYLCASSGLDGGSYNEQFFGPGTRLTVL.

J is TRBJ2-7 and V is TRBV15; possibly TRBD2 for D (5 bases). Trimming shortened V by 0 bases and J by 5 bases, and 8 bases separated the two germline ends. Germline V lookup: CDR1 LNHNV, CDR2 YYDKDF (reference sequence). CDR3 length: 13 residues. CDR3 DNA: TGTGCCACCAGCAGAGAAGAGGGCCACGAGCAGTACTTC. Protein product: CATSREEGHEQYF.

CDR3 DNA sequence: TGTGCCAGCAGTTTATTCACTGCGAGTCGCTACACCTTC. Encoded protein: CASSLFTASRYTF. The chain carries TRBV28 and TRBJ1-2; D gene uncertain. CDR1 MDHEN and CDR2 SYDVKM come from the germline V gene. Trimming left V 1 base short and J 9 bases short, with 12 bases between. The length of the CDR3 is 13 residues.

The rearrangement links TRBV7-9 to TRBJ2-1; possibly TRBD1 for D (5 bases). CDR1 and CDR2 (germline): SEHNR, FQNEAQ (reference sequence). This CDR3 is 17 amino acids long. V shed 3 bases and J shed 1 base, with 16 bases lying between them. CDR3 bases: TGTGCCAGCAGCTTCAGGGAAAATCTACTTTCCTACAATGAGCAGTTCTTC. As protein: CASSFRENLLSYNEQFF. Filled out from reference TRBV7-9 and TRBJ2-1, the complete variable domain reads DTGVSQNPRHKITKRGQNVTFRCDPISEHNRLYWYRQTLGQGPEFLTYFQNEAQLEKSRLLSDRFSAERPKGSFSTLEIQRTEQGDSAMYLCASSFRENLLSYNEQFFGPGTRLTVL.

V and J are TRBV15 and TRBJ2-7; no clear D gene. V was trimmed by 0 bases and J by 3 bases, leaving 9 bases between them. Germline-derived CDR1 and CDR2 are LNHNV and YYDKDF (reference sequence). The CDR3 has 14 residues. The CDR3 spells CATSRDVSLYEQYF. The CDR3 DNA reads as TGTGCCACCAGCAGAGATGTTTCCCTCTACGAGCAGTACTTC.

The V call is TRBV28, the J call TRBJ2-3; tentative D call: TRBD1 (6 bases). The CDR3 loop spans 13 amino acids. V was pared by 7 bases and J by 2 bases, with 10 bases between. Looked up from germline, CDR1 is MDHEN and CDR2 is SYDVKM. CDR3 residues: CASTGTLTDTQYF. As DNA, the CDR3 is TGTGCCAGCACCGGGACACTCACAGATACGCAGTATTTT.

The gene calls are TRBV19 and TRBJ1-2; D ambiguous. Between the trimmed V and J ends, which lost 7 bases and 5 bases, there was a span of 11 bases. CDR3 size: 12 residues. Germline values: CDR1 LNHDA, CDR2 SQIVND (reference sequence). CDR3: CASNGRRYGYTF. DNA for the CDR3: TGTGCCAGTAATGGCCGGCGGTATGGCTACACCTTC.

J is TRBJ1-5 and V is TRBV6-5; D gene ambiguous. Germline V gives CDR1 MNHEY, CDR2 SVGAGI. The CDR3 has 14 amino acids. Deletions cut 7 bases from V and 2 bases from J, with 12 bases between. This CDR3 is CASISGRGNQPQHF. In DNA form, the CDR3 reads TGTGCCAGCATTTCCGGCCGGGGCAATCAGCCCCAGCATTTT.

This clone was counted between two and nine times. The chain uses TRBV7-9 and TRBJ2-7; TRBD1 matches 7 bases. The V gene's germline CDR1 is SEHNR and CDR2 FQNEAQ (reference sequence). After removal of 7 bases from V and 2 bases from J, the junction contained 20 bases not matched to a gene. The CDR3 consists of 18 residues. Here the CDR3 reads CASNPARDSLPNTYEQYF. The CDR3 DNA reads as TGTGCCAGCAACCCAGCCAGGGACAGCCTACCCAACACCTACGAGCAGTACTTC.

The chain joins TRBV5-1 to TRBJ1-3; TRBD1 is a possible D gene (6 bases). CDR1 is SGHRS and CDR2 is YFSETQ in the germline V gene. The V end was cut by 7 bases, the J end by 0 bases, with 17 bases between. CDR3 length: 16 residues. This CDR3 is CASRPGGRDSGNTIYF. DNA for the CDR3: TGCGCCAGCCGGCCGGGGGGCAGGGACTCTGGAAACACCATATATTTT.

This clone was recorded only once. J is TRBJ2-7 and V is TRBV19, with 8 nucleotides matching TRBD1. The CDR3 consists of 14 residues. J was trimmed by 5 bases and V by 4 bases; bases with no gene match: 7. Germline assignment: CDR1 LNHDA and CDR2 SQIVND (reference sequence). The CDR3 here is CASSTRTGTHEQYF. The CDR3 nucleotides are TGTGCCAGTAGTACACGGACAGGGACCCACGAGCAGTACTTC.

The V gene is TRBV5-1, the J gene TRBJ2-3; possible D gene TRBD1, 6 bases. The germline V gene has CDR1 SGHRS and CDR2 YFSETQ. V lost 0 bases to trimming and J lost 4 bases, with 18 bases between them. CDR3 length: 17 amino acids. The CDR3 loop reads CASSLGLTGMGADTQYF. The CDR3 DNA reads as TGCGCCAGCAGCTTGGGATTGACAGGTATGGGGGCAGATACGCAGTATTTT.

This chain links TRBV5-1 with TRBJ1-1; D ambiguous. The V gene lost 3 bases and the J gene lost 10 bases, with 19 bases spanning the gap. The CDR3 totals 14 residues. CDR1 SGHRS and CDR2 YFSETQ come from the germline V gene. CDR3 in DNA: TGCGCCAGCAGCTCGGGTCCTGTCTTGATAGGAGCTTTCTTT. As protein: CASSSGPVLIGAFF.

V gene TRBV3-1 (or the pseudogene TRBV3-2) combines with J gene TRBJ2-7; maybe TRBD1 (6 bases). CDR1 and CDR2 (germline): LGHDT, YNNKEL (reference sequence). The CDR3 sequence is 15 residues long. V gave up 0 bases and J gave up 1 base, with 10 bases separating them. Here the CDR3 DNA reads TGTGCCAGCAGCCAAGACAGGGGACGGTCCTACGAGCAGTACTTC. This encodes CASSQDRGRSYEQYF.

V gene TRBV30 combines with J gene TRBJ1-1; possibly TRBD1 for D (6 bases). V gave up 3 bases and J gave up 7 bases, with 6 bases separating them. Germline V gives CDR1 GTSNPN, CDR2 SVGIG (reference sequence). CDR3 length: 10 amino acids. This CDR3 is CAWRGGEAFF. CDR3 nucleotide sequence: TGTGCCTGGAGAGGGGGTGAAGCTTTCTTT.

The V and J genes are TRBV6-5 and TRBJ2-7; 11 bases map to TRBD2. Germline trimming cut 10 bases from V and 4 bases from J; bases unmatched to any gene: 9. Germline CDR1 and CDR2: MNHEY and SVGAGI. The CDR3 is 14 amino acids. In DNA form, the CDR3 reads TGTGCCACCGAAGTAGCGGGAGGGTCGTACGAGCAGTACTTC. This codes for CATEVAGGSYEQYF.

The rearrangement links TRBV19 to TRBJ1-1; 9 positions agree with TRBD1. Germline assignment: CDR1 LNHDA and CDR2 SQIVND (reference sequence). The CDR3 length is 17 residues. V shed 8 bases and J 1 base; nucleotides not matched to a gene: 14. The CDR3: CASCSRGTGNSNTEAFF. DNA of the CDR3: TGTGCCAGTTGCTCCCGCGGGACAGGGAATTCGAACACTGAAGCTTTCTTT.

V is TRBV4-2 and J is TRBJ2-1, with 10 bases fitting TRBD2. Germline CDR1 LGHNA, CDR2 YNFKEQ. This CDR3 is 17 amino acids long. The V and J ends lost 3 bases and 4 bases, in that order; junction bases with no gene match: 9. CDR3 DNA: TGTGCCAGCAGCCAGTCCTCAGCGGGAGGGGGTTACAATGAGCAGTTCTTC. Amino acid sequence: CASSQSSAGGGYNEQFF.